The 17 T cell receptor beta chains below all came from one sample that was sequenced in a study of blood T cell repertoires in COVID-19. Clones were read by immunoSEQ multiplex PCR, and TCRdb kept only the in-frame ones, dropping some. The data show about 92,000 clones, with roughly 80% seen just once and roughly 15% held by the top ten. Sequencing was performed on peripheral blood. These receptors came from a woman older than 75 with active or convalescent COVID-19.

V usage is TRBV7-3 and J usage is TRBJ2-1; tentatively, D is TRBD1 (6 bases). The V end lost 3 bases, the J end lost 2 bases, and 14 bases lay between the germline ends. Germline V lookup: CDR1 SGHTA, CDR2 FQGTGA. The CDR3 sequence is 16 residues long. The DNA for the CDR3 is TGTGCCAGCAGCTTCAGGGGCCAGTCTCCCTACAATGAGCAGTTCTTC. It yields the protein CASSFRGQSPYNEQFF. Full variable domain (outside the CDR3, taken from reference TRBV7-3 and TRBJ2-1): GAGVSQTPSNKVTEKGKYVELRCDPISGHTALYWYRQSLGQGPEFLIYFQGTGAADDSGLPNDRFFAVRPEGSVSTLKIQRTERGDSAVYLCASSFRGQSPYNEQFFGPGTRLTVL.

Ten or more counts support this clone. The rearrangement joins TRBV21-1 to TRBJ2-1; the table assigns TRBD2, which was not confirmed against the DNA. TRBV21-1 is a documented pseudogene. The CDR3 is 14 residues long. The chain's CDR3 is CASSIQTGGNEQFF. CDR3 DNA: TGTGCCAGCAGCATACAAACCGGGGGGAATGAGCAGTTCTTC.

The chain recombines TRBV4-3 with TRBJ2-5; 10 bases are shared with TRBD2. Looked up from germline, CDR1 is LGHNA and CDR2 is YSLEER. The CDR3 has 18 residues. V trimming: 4 bases; J trimming: 4 bases; junction bases outside the gene matches: 15. The CDR3 DNA is TGCGCCAGCAGCCCAAGATCCAGCGGGGGGGGTGGAGCAGAGACCCAGTACTTC. Amino acid sequence: CASSPRSSGGGGAETQYF.

A few counts support this clone. The rearrangement joins TRBV9 to TRBJ2-7, with TRBD2 matching over 8 bases. Trimming removed 4 bases from V and 0 bases from J; junction bases left unmatched: 12. Per the germline V gene, CDR1 is SGDLS and CDR2 is YYNGEE. The CDR3 length is 17 residues. The CDR3 nucleotides are TGTGCCAGCAGCCCCGGGGGGGGCAGCATTCTCTCCTACGAGCAGTACTTC. It translates to CASSPGGGSILSYEQYF.

J is TRBJ2-3 and V is TRBV7-2, with 9 bases matching TRBD2. The CDR3 has 15 residues. The germline V gene has CDR1 SGHTA and CDR2 FQGNSA. V dropped 5 bases and J dropped 1; count of bases not matched to a gene: 4. CDR3 coding DNA: TGTGCCAGCAGCCCAGTAGCGGGAGGCACAGATACGCAGTATTTT. The encoded protein is CASSPVAGGTDTQYF. Combining the CDR3 with reference TRBV7-2 and TRBJ2-3 gives the whole variable domain GAGVSQSPSNKVTEKGKDVELRCDPISGHTALYWYRQSLGQGLEFLIYFQGNSAPDKSGLPSDRFSAERTGGSVSTLTIQRTQQEDSAVYLCASSPVAGGTDTQYFGPGTRLTVL.

This clone was counted once. V usage is TRBV6-2 or TRBV6-3 and J usage is TRBJ2-3; TRBD2 matches 8 bases. Trimming cost V 0 bases and J 0 bases; bases outside gene matches: 2. The V gene's germline CDR1 is MNHEY and CDR2 SVGEGT. The CDR3 runs to 16 residues. CDR3 residues: CASSYSGLASTDTQYF. In DNA form, the CDR3 reads TGTGCCAGCAGTTACTCTGGACTAGCTAGCACAGATACGCAGTATTTT.

This chain uses TRBV28 with TRBJ2-1; TRBD1 might be the D (7 bases). Germline CDR1 reads MDHEN; CDR2 reads SYDVKM. CDR3 size: 13 residues. V gave up 7 bases and J gave up 7 bases, with 14 bases separating them. For the CDR3, the DNA is TGTGCCAGCACAGGGGGTGCGGGGAATGAGCAGTTCTTC. Amino acid sequence: CASTGGAGNEQFF.

The chain has TRBV5-6 and TRBJ1-2, with D unclear. Germline-derived CDR1 and CDR2 are SGHDT and YYEEEE. The CDR3 runs 16 residues. The V gene lost 0 bases and the J gene lost 4 bases, with 16 bases spanning the gap. The CDR3 DNA follows: TGTGCCAGCAGCTTGGGGGCCAGGTCAACGCTCTATGGCTACACCTTC. Residues: CASSLGARSTLYGYTF. The full variable domain, completed using reference TRBV5-6 and TRBJ1-2, is DAGVTQSPTHLIKTRGQQVTLRCSPKSGHDTVSWYQQALGQGPQFIFQYYEEEERQRGNFPDRFSGHQFPNYSSELNVNALLLGDSALYLCASSLGARSTLYGYTFGSGTRLTVV.

The V and J genes are TRBV7-2 and TRBJ2-5; D unresolved. CDR1 is SGHTA and CDR2 is FQGNSA in the germline V gene. This CDR3 contains 14 residues. The V end lost 3 bases, the J end lost 5 bases, and 13 bases lay between the germline ends. The CDR3 protein is CASSFSSQVETQYF. The CDR3 region has the DNA TGTGCCAGCAGCTTCTCCAGTCAGGTTGAGACCCAGTACTTC.

The CDR3 reads CASSSTGNTEAFF. CDR3 DNA: TGTGCCAGCAGCTCGACAGGGAACACTGAAGCTTTCTTT. The V call is TRBV7-9, the J call TRBJ1-1, with a tentative D call TRBD1 (6 bases). Trimming removed 4 bases from V and 1 base from J, with 7 bases in between. The germline V gene encodes CDR1 SEHNR and CDR2 FQNEAQ (reference sequence). CDR3 length equals 13 residues.

The chain is built from TRBV2 and TRBJ2-5, with 8 bases fitting TRBD1. The germline gives CDR1 SNHLY, CDR2 FYNNEI. V shed 6 bases, J shed 1 base, and the junction held 4 bases outside the gene matches. This CDR3 has 14 residues. CDR3 coding DNA: TGTGCCAGCAGCGTAGGGACAGGCCAAGAGACCCAGTACTTC. Translated, it gives CASSVGTGQETQYF. The complete variable domain, with remaining parts taken from reference TRBV2 and TRBJ2-5, reads EPEVTQTPSHQVTQMGQEVILRCVPISNHLYFYWYRQILGQKVEFLVSFYNNEISEKSEIFDDQFSVERPDGSNFTLKIRSTKLEDSAMYFCASSVGTGQETQYFGPGTRLLVL.

This clone was counted only a few times. This chain joins TRBV12-3 or TRBV12-4 and TRBJ1-2; 7 bases map to TRBD1. The J segment lost 3 bases and the V segment lost 6 bases, leaving 1 base of the junction unmatched. The CDR3 covers 12 residues. The DNA of the CDR3 is TGTGCCAGCAGGGGGACAGACTATGGCTACACCTTC. It translates to CASRGTDYGYTF.

V usage is TRBV4-1 and J usage is TRBJ1-2, with 8 bases aligning to TRBD1. The CDR3 is 13 residues long. Germline assignment: CDR1 MGHRA and CDR2 YSYEKL. Trimming at V came to 0 bases and at J to 7 bases, leaving 1 base not matched to a gene. DNA of the CDR3: TGCGCCAGCAGCCAAGACGGACAGGGTGGCTACACCTTC. Translated: CASSQDGQGGYTF.

CDR3 protein: CASSYSTGGPPDTQYF. The CDR3 nucleotides read TGTGCCAGCAGTTACTCGACGGGAGGGCCCCCAGATACGCAGTATTTT. The rearrangement uses TRBV6-2 or TRBV6-3 and TRBJ2-3, with 8 bases identical to TRBD2. Germline CDR1 reads MNHEY; CDR2 reads SVGEGT. With 0 bases clipped from V and 4 bases from J, the junction kept 6 bases outside the gene matches. CDR3 size: 16 residues.

This clone was seen more than once but under ten times. The chain recombines TRBV18 with TRBJ1-1, with D tentatively TRBD1 (6 bases). Trimming left V 3 bases short and J 1 base short, with 9 bases between. The CDR3 runs 14 residues. Germline V gene data show CDR1 as KGHSH and CDR2 as LQKENI. The CDR3 loop reads CASSPGGPNTEAFF. The CDR3 DNA sequence: TGTGCCAGCTCACCGGGGGGGCCGAACACTGAAGCTTTCTTT.

J is TRBJ1-6 and V is TRBV12-3 or TRBV12-4, with D possibly being TRBD1 (6 bases). The CDR3 has 13 residues. Trimming removed 5 bases at V and 10 bases at J, with 12 bases between. CDR3 DNA: TGTGCCAGCAGTGCGCAGGGGCGGTCACCCCTCCACTTT. This sequence encodes CASSAQGRSPLHF.

The chain joins TRBV4-3 to TRBJ1-3; the D gene is possibly TRBD1 (5 bases). The length of the CDR3 is 16 residues. V was trimmed by 3 bases and J by 0 bases, leaving 12 bases between them. Germline V gene sequence: CDR1 LGHNA, CDR2 YSLEER. The CDR3 reads CASSQDTGASGNTIYF. Here the CDR3 DNA reads TGCGCCAGCAGCCAGGATACAGGAGCCTCTGGAAACACCATATATTTT.